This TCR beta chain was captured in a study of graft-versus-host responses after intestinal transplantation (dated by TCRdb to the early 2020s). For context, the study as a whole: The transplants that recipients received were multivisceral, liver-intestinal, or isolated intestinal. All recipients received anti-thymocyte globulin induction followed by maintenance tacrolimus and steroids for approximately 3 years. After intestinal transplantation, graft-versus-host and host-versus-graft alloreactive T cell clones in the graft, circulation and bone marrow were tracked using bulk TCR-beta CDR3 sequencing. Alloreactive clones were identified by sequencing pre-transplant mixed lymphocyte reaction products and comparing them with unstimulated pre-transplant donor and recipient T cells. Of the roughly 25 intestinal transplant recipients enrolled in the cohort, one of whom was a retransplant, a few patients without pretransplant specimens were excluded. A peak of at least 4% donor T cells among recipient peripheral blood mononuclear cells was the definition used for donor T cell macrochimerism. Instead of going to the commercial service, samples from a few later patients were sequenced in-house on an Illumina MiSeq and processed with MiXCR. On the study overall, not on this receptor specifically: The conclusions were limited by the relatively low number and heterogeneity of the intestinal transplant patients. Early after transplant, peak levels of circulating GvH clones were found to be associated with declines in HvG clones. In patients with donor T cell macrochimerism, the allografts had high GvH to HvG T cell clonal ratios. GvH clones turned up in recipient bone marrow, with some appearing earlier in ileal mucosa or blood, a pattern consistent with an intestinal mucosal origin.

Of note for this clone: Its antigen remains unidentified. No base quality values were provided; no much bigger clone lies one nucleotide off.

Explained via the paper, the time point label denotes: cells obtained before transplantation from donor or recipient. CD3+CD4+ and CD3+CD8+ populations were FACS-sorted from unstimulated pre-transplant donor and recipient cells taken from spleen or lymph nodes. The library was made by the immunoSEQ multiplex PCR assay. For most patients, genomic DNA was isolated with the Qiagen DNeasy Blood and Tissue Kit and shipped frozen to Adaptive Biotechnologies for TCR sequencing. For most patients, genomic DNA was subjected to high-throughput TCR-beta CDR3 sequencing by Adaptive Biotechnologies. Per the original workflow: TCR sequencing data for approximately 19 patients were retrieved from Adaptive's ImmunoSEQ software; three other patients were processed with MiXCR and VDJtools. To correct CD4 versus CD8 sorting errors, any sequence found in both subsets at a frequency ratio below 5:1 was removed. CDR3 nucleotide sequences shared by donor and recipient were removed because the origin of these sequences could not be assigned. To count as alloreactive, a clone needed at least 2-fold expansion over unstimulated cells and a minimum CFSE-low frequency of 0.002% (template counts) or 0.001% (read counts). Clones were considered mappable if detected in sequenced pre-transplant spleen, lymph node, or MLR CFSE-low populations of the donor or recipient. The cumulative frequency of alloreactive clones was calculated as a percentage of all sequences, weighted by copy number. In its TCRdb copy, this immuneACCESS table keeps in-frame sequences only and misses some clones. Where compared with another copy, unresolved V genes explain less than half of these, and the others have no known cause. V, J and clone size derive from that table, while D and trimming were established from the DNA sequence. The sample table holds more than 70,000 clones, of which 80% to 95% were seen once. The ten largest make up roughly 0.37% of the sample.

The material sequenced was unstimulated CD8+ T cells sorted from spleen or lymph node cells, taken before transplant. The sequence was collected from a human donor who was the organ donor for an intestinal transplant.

Here is the DNA: TGTGCCAGCAGTGACGCGGGGGGCTACACCTTC. Translated, it reads CASSDAGGYTF. The rearranged chain carries TRBV6-1 and TRBJ1-2; the D gene cannot be named for sure. CDR1 and CDR2 were assigned from the germline V gene as MNHNS and SASEGT. The CDR3 starts with the cysteine, ends with the phenylalanine, and has 11 residues. CDR3 DNA only is kept here, 33 bases in frame from base 1. V is cut by 3 bases and J by 8 bases, and the space between the germline ends is 7 bases.